This note documents a single TCR beta chain sequence. In the original analysis: Amplified reference gene primers provided the basis for estimating nucleated cell counts. Sequenced by immunoSEQ multiplex PCR; TCRdb stores in-frame clones only, minus some. The V and J calls and clone size come from that table; D and trimming were worked out from the DNA. The data hold fewer than 150,000 clones, with around 82% observed a single time. This specimen belongs to a study of blood T cell repertoires in COVID-19. Turning to the study itself: The United States, Italy and Spain were the sources of the acute and convalescent COVID-19 samples. The cDNA or gDNA used as material had been derived from T cells, B-cell-depleted T cells, or PBMCs.

Germline V CDR1 and CDR2: SGHAT, FQNNGV. V lost 3 bases to trimming and J lost 4 bases; unmatched junction nucleotides: 10. The CDR3 is 16 amino acids. This TCR was recovered from a human donor in a cohort sampled during active COVID-19. Sequenced input: peripheral blood. This sequence joins TRBV11-2 and TRBJ1-1; 8 positions match TRBD1. The CDR3 here is CASSFLRGRSGTEAFF. The CDR3 region has the DNA TGTGCCAGCAGCTTTCTCAGGGGGCGGTCGGGCACTGAAGCTTTCTTT.